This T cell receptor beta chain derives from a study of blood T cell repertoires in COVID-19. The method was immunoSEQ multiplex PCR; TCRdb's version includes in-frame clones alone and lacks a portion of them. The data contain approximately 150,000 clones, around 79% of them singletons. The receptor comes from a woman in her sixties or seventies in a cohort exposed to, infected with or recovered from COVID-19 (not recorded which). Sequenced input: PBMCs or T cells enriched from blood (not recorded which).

The CDR3 DNA reads as TGTGCCAGCTCACCATATACAGCAAGCAATGAGCAGTTCTTC. Amino acids: CASSPYTASNEQFF. The J gene is TRBJ2-1, the V gene TRBV18, with D unclear. The CDR3 covers 14 residues. The germline gives CDR1 KGHSH, CDR2 LQKENI. Trimming cost V 2 bases and J 6 bases, with 11 bases left between them.